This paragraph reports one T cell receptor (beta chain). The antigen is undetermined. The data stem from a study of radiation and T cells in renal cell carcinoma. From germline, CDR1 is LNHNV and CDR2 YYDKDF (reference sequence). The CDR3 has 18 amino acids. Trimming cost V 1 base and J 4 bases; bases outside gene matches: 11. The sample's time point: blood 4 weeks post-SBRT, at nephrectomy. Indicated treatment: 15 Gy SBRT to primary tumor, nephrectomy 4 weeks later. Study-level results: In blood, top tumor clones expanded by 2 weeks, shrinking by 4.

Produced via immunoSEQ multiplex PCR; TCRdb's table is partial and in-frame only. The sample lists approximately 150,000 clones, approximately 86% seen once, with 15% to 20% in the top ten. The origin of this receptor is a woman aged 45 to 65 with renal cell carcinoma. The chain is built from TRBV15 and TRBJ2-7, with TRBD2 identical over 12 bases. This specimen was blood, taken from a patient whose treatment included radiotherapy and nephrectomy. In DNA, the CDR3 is TGTGCCACCAGCAGAGGGAAACCTAGCGGGGGGGAGGCATACGAGCAGTACTTC. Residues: CATSRGKPSGGEAYEQYF. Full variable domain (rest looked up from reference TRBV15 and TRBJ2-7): DAMVIQNPRYQVTQFGKPVTLSCSQTLNHNVMYWYQQKSSQAPKLLFHYYDKDFNNEADTPDNFQSRRPNTSFCFLDIRSPGLGDTAMYLCATSRGKPSGGEAYEQYFGPGTRLTVT.